The 22 T cell receptor beta chains presented below share a single source sample, sequenced in a study of T cells after yellow fever vaccination. TCRdb reanalysed the 5' RACE reads using MiXCR and keeps one entry per CDR3 protein. The repertoire includes 600,000 to 750,000 distinct CDR3 sequences, roughly 12% of them detected once, and about 15% sits in the top ten. The sequencing used PBMCs, collected on the day of the yellow fever booster vaccination. The receptor source for this set is a man under 40 who received the YFV17D yellow fever vaccine.

V and J are TRBV20-1 and TRBJ2-1; 12 bases align to TRBD2. Germline CDR1 DFQATT, CDR2 SNEGSKA (reference sequence). With 4 bases clipped from V and 15 bases from J, the junction kept 13 bases outside the gene matches. The CDR3 runs 14 residues. The CDR3 spells CSAMLGASGRVPFF. The CDR3 DNA reads as TGCAGTGCTATGTTGGGGGCTAGCGGGAGGGTCCCGTTCTTC.

This clonotype has ten or more counts. The chain joins TRBV10-3 to TRBJ2-5, with D hard to call. The V gene's germline CDR1 is ENHRY and CDR2 SYGVKD. The CDR3 is made up of 12 amino acids. V was clipped by 0 bases and J by 6 bases, with 5 bases between them. The CDR3 nucleotides read TGTGCCATCAGTGAGTCGGATAAGACCCAGTACTTC. Protein sequence: CAISESDKTQYF.

This clonotype has just a few counts. The genes are TRBV19 and TRBJ2-6; 8 bases match TRBD1. The CDR3 is 16 amino acids. The junction had 6 bases not matched to a gene; V was cut back by 8 bases and J by 0 bases. Germline-derived CDR1 and CDR2 are LNHDA and SQIVND (reference sequence). CDR3 coding DNA: TGTGCCAGTTCGACAGGGGAGAGCTCTGGGGCCAACGTCCTGACTTTC. Translation: CASSTGESSGANVLTF.

In its sample, this clonotype was seen once. The rearrangement joins TRBV28 to TRBJ1-5, with a weak D call TRBD1 (5 bases). The CDR3 has 13 residues. Germline V gene sequence: CDR1 MDHEN, CDR2 SYDVKM. Trimming shortened V by 6 bases and J by 11 bases, and 17 bases separated the two germline ends. The CDR3: CASSRVAIRAQHF. The CDR3 coding sequence is TGTGCCAGCAGCCGAGTCGCAATCAGGGCCCAGCATTTT.

A few counts support this clonotype. The chain is built from TRBV30 and TRBJ2-1, with D uncertain. The length of the CDR3 is 15 residues. Germline CDR1 reads GTSNPN; CDR2 reads SVGIG (reference sequence). The V end was cut by 4 bases, the J end by 0 bases, with 13 bases between. CDR3 DNA sequence: TGTGCCTGGACCTTAACTCCGAGCTCCTACAATGAGCAGTTCTTC. Translating gives CAWTLTPSSYNEQFF.

This clonotype was counted only a few times. CDR3 coding DNA: TGTGCCAGCAGTCGGACTAGAACTTTCTATGAGCAGTTCTTC. Translating gives CASSRTRTFYEQFF. The genes are TRBV5-6 and TRBJ2-1; 7 nucleotides match TRBD2. The V gene's germline CDR1 is SGHDT and CDR2 YYEEEE. Trimming took 5 bases from V and 8 from J; bases not matched to a gene: 10. CDR3 length equals 14 residues.

This clonotype came up once. The CDR3 coding sequence is TGTGCCAGCAGTTCCCCAGGGGCGCTTGATGAAAAACTGTTTTTT. Protein product: CASSSPGALDEKLFF. The V and J genes are TRBV6-2 or TRBV6-3 and TRBJ1-4, with D perhaps matching TRBD1 (6 bases). V was shortened by 4 bases and J by 6 bases, with 15 bases between the two germline ends. CDR1 is MNHEY, CDR2 SVGEGT, per germline. The CDR3 consists of 15 residues.

This clonotype was found a few times. Here the CDR3 reads CSANKENTEAFF. CDR3 nucleotides: TGCAGTGCAAACAAGGAAAACACTGAAGCTTTCTTT. The rearrangement links TRBV20-1 to TRBJ1-1; D unresolved. V was clipped by 6 bases and J by 2 bases, with 10 bases between them. The CDR3 length is 12 residues. Germline V gene lookup returns CDR1 DFQATT and CDR2 SNEGSKA (reference sequence).

The chain combines TRBV13 with TRBJ2-5, with a weak D call TRBD1 (5 bases). V lost 5 bases to trimming and J lost 5 bases, with 9 bases between them. The CDR3 covers 12 residues. The germline gives CDR1 PRHDT, CDR2 FYEKMQ (reference sequence). CDR3 in DNA: TGTGCCAGCAGCCGGACAAAGGAGACCCAGTACTTC. The encoded protein is CASSRTKETQYF.

The sample holds many counts of this clonotype. V and J are TRBV10-3 and TRBJ2-7; perhaps TRBD2 as D (5 bases). The germline V and J ends were trimmed by 0 bases and 6 bases, with 9 bases remaining between them. Germline CDR1 is ENHRY and CDR2 is SYGVKD. The CDR3 is 13 residues long. The CDR3 DNA is TGTGCCATCAGTGAGTCGAGGGCGGTCGAGCAGTACTTC. Its translation is CAISESRAVEQYF.

This clonotype was seen only a few times. The CDR3 region is CAWSSEGAGTEAFF. As DNA, the CDR3 is TGTGCCTGGAGCTCAGAGGGGGCCGGTACTGAAGCTTTCTTT. The V gene is TRBV30, the J gene TRBJ1-1; 7 bases line up with TRBD1. Germline lookup yields CDR1 GTSNPN and CDR2 SVGIG (reference sequence). CDR3 length: 14 amino acids. Trimming at V came to 3 bases and at J to 5 bases, leaving 9 bases not matched to a gene.

This clonotype was detected a few times. The chain joins TRBV5-1 to TRBJ2-5; TRBD2 matches at 8 bases. V lost 4 bases, J lost 1 base, and 3 bases stayed unmatched. The CDR3 spans 14 residues. Germline V gives CDR1 SGHRS, CDR2 YFSETQ. The CDR3 spells CASSKREPQETQYF. In DNA form, the CDR3 reads TGCGCCAGCAGCAAGCGGGAGCCCCAAGAGACCCAGTACTTC. Variable domain in full (rest from reference TRBV5-1 and TRBJ2-5): KAGVTQTPRYLIKTRGQQVTLSCSPISGHRSVSWYQQTPGQGLQFLFEYFSETQRNKGNFPGRFSGRQFSNSRSEMNVSTLELGDSALYLCASSKREPQETQYFGPGTRLLVL.

CDR3 amino acids: CASSARLAEQLYEQYF. Written as DNA, the CDR3 is TGTGCCAGCAGCGCTCGACTAGCGGAGCAACTTTACGAGCAGTACTTC. J is TRBJ2-7 and V is TRBV5-6; 9 bases line up with TRBD2. This CDR3 has 16 residues. Germline trimming cut 4 bases from V and 4 bases from J; bases unmatched to any gene: 12. Germline assignment: CDR1 SGHDT and CDR2 YYEEEE.

This clonotype was detected a few times. V usage is TRBV28 and J usage is TRBJ2-1, with 11 bases identical to TRBD2. Losses at the gene ends were 3 bases for V and 7 bases for J; bases not matched to a gene: 8. CDR3 size: 16 residues. The germline CDR1 and CDR2 sequences are MDHEN and SYDVKM. CDR3 sequence: CASSFIIAGGKNEQFF. In nucleotides, the CDR3 is TGTGCCAGCAGTTTTATCATAGCGGGAGGGAAGAATGAGCAGTTCTTC. The whole variable domain, remainder taken from reference TRBV28 and TRBJ2-1, is DVKVTQSSRYLVKRTGEKVFLECVQDMDHENMFWYRQDPGLGLRLIYFSYDVKMKEKGDIPEGYSVSREKKERFSLILESASTNQTSMYLCASSFIIAGGKNEQFFGPGTRLTVL.

The V and J genes are TRBV5-1 and TRBJ2-7; the match to TRBD2 covers 14 bases. The germline CDR1 and CDR2 sequences are SGHRS and YFSETQ. Trimming took 4 bases from V and 4 from J; bases not matched to a gene: 7. The CDR3 is made up of 16 amino acids. The CDR3 bases are TGCGCCAGCAGCGATCCGGGACTAGCGGGAGTATACGAGCAGTACTTC. Translation: CASSDPGLAGVYEQYF.

This clonotype was detected many times. The chain uses TRBV7-2 and TRBJ2-7, with unresolved D. The CDR3 is made up of 13 amino acids. CDR1 is SGHTA and CDR2 is FQGNSA in the germline V gene. The ends were cut back, 5 bases at V and 2 bases at J, with 10 bases in the middle. CDR3 sequence (DNA): TGTGCCAGCAGCCTACAGACGACCTACGAGCAGTACTTC. This sequence encodes CASSLQTTYEQYF.

V usage is TRBV5-1 and J usage is TRBJ2-7; D unresolved. This CDR3 contains 15 residues. V lost 0 bases to trimming and J lost 1 base, with 11 bases between them. The germline CDR1 and CDR2 sequences are SGHRS and YFSETQ. CDR3 residues: CASSLVALQSYEQYF. CDR3 nucleotide sequence: TGCGCCAGCAGCTTGGTAGCTCTCCAGTCCTACGAGCAGTACTTC. The full variable domain, its missing parts supplied by reference TRBV5-1 and TRBJ2-7, is KAGVTQTPRYLIKTRGQQVTLSCSPISGHRSVSWYQQTPGQGLQFLFEYFSETQRNKGNFPGRFSGRQFSNSRSEMNVSTLELGDSALYLCASSLVALQSYEQYFGPGTRLTVT.

V usage is TRBV6-1 and J usage is TRBJ2-3; D remains unclear. The CDR3 length is 14 residues. Trimming cost V 5 bases and J 0 bases, with 9 bases left between them. Per the germline V gene, CDR1 is MNHNS and CDR2 is SASEGT. The CDR3: CASSKLVSTDTQYF. CDR3 in DNA: TGTGCCAGCAGTAAATTGGTTAGCACAGATACGCAGTATTTT.

This clonotype occurred a few times. V usage is TRBV5-5 and J usage is TRBJ2-2; tentatively, D is TRBD2 (5 bases). The V end was cut by 0 bases, the J end by 5 bases, with 8 bases between. The CDR3 has 14 residues. Per germline, CDR1 SGHKS and CDR2 YYEKEE (reference sequence). The DNA of the CDR3 is TGTGCCAGCAGCTTGGCCCAGCGGACCGGGGAGCTGTTTTTT. This gives the protein CASSLAQRTGELFF.

CDR3 DNA sequence: TGTGCCAGTAAACCCCGACAGGGGGATTACAATGAGCAGTTCTTC. Translation gives CASKPRQGDYNEQFF. The chain combines TRBV19 with TRBJ2-1; 9 bases align to TRBD1. This CDR3 is 15 amino acids long. In germline, CDR1 is LNHDA, CDR2 SQIVND (reference sequence). With 7 bases clipped from V and 4 bases from J, the junction kept 8 bases outside the gene matches.

This sequence joins TRBV19 and TRBJ2-3; perhaps TRBD2 as D (5 bases). Trimming removed 11 bases from V and 6 bases from J, with 18 bases in between. The CDR3 is made up of 13 amino acids. CDR1 is LNHDA and CDR2 is SQIVND in the germline V gene (reference sequence). As DNA, the CDR3 is TGTGCCGGGAGTAGAGCTGAAGGCGATACGCAGTATTTT. Its translation: CAGSRAEGDTQYF. Full variable domain (rest looked up from reference TRBV19 and TRBJ2-3): DGGITQSPKYLFRKEGQNVTLSCEQNLNHDAMYWYRQDPGQGLRLIYYSQIVNDFQKGDIAEGYSVSREKKESFPLTVTSAQKNPTAFYLCAGSRAEGDTQYFGPGTRLTVL.

The sample holds a few counts of this clonotype. The V call is TRBV4-1, the J call TRBJ1-3; D call uncertain. Per germline, CDR1 MGHRA and CDR2 YSYEKL. V lost 4 bases to trimming and J lost 7 bases, with 17 bases between them. CDR3 length: 15 amino acids. The DNA for the CDR3 is TGCGCCAGCAGCCCACAAGTGATGGGAGGGAACACCATATATTTT. As protein: CASSPQVMGGNTIYF.